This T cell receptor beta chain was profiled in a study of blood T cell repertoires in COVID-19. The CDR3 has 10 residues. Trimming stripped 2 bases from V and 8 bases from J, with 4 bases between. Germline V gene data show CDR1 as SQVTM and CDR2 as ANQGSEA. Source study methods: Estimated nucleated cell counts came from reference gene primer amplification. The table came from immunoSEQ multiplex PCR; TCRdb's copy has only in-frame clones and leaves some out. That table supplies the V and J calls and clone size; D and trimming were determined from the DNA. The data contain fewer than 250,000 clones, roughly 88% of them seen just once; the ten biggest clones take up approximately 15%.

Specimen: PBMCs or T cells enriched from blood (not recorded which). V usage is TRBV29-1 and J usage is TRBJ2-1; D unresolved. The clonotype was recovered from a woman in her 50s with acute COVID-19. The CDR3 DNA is TGCAGCGTTGAACGGGATGAGCAGTTCTTC. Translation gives CSVERDEQFF.